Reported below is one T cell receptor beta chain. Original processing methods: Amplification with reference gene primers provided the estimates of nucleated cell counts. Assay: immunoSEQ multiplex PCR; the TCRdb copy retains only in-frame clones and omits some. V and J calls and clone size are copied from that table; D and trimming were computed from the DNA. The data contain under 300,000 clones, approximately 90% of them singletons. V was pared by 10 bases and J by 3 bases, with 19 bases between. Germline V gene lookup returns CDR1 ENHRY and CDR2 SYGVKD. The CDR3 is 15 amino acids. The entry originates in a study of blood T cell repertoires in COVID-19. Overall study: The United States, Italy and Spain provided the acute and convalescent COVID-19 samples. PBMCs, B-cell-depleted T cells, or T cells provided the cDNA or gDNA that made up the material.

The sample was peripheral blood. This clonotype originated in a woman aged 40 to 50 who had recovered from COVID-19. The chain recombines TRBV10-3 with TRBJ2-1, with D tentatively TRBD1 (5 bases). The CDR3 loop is CATLSSATDYNEQFF. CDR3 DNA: TGTGCCACCCTTAGTTCGGCGACAGACTACAATGAGCAGTTCTTC.